These 27 T cell receptor beta chains originate from one sample sequenced in a study of control samples from healthy donors and cancer patients. The assay was immunoSEQ multiplex PCR, and TCRdb's table has in-frame clones only and misses some. Counted here are over 200,000 clones, roughly 80% occurring once; the ten biggest clones make up roughly 14%. Sequencing was carried out using PBMCs. These receptor sequences come from a woman in her sixties or seventies with lung cancer.

The rearrangement joins TRBV3-1 (or the pseudogene TRBV3-2) to TRBJ1-2, with D possibly matching TRBD1 (5 bases). CDR1 and CDR2 from the germline V gene are LGHDT and YNNKEL (reference sequence). Deletions cut 4 bases from V and 3 bases from J, with 15 bases between. This CDR3 is 15 amino acids long. As DNA, the CDR3 is TGTGCCAGCAGCCCCAGAGAGACAGAGTACTATGGCTACACCTTC. Translated, it gives CASSPRETEYYGYTF.

This chain's CDR3 is CASSEEVAGGDNEQFF. CDR3 in DNA: TGTGCCAGCAGTGAAGAGGTGGCGGGAGGGGACAATGAGCAGTTCTTC. The chain couples TRBV6-1 to TRBJ2-1; 9 nucleotides agree with TRBD2. CDR1 is MNHNS and CDR2 is SASEGT in the germline V gene. The CDR3 contains 16 residues. V trimming: 1 base; J trimming: 5 bases; junction bases outside the gene matches: 6.

J is TRBJ1-6 and V is TRBV30, with a tentative D call TRBD1 (6 bases). Germline V gene sequence: CDR1 GTSNPN, CDR2 SVGIG (reference sequence). V lost 4 bases and J lost 14, with 18 bases in between. The CDR3 length is 13 residues. The DNA of the CDR3 is TGTGCCTGGACCGCCGGGACACCCCTAGCCCTCCACTTT. It translates to CAWTAGTPLALHF.

This chain connects TRBV15 to TRBJ2-7; no reliable D call. This CDR3 region has 14 residues. Germline V gives CDR1 LNHNV, CDR2 YYDKDF (reference sequence). Trimming shortened V by 0 bases and J by 5 bases, and 11 bases separated the two germline ends. In DNA, the CDR3 is TGTGCCACCAGCAGAGATCCGGCGGCCGACGAGCAGTACTTC. It is translated as CATSRDPAADEQYF.

The rearrangement joins TRBV3-1 (or the pseudogene TRBV3-2) to TRBJ1-1, with unresolved D. This CDR3 is built from 15 residues. Trimming left V 7 bases short and J 0 bases short, with 15 bases between. Germline-derived CDR1 and CDR2 are LGHDT and YNNKEL (reference sequence). In DNA, the CDR3 is TGTGCCAGCACCCCTGTCGGCTTTATGAACACTGAAGCTTTCTTT. Residues: CASTPVGFMNTEAFF.

The CDR3 sequence is CASMDRAIYYGYTF. CDR3 sequence (DNA): TGTGCCAGCATGGACAGGGCGATTTACTATGGCTACACCTTC. The V gene is TRBV6-5, the J gene TRBJ1-2, with TRBD1 matching 8 bases. In germline, CDR1 is MNHEY, CDR2 SVGAGI. J gave up 3 bases and V 7 bases, and 7 bases lay outside the gene matches. The CDR3 loop spans 14 amino acids.

This clone was seen a single time. The J gene is TRBJ2-3, the V gene TRBV5-1, with TRBD2 identical over 8 bases. CDR3 length: 19 amino acids. Germline V gene sequence: CDR1 SGHRS, CDR2 YFSETQ. V was clipped by 1 base and J by 0 bases; unmatched bases: 13. CDR3 loop: CASSLPKQRETTSTDTQYF. DNA for the CDR3: TGCGCCAGCAGCTTGCCGAAACAGCGGGAGACCACTAGCACAGATACGCAGTATTTT. Combining the CDR3 with reference TRBV5-1 and TRBJ2-3 gives the whole variable domain KAGVTQTPRYLIKTRGQQVTLSCSPISGHRSVSWYQQTPGQGLQFLFEYFSETQRNKGNFPGRFSGRQFSNSRSEMNVSTLELGDSALYLCASSLPKQRETTSTDTQYFGPGTRLTVL.

The V gene is TRBV4-1, the J gene TRBJ2-1; TRBD2 matches 9 bases. CDR3 size: 17 residues. With 1 base clipped from V and 5 bases from J, the junction kept 9 bases outside the gene matches. Germline V lookup: CDR1 MGHRA, CDR2 YSYEKL. The CDR3 bases are TGCGCCAGCAGCCAAGCTCCTGGGACTAGCAGAAACAATGAGCAGTTCTTC. Encoded protein: CASSQAPGTSRNNEQFF.

About this clone: This may stem from a read error, because a much larger clone lies one nucleotide away. This specimen includes other DNA sequences encoding the same CDR3. This chain connects TRBV3-1 (or the pseudogene TRBV3-2) to TRBJ2-7, with TRBD1 matching 7 bases. The CDR3 runs 13 residues. Trimming removed 0 bases from V and 6 bases from J; junction bases left unmatched: 2. Germline V gene lookup returns CDR1 LGHDT and CDR2 YNNKEL (reference sequence). The CDR3 loop reads CASSQDDRAEQYF. The CDR3 DNA reads TGTGCCAGCAGCCAAGATGACAGGGCCGAGCAGTACTTC.

Comment on this clone: Distinct nucleotide sequences in the sample also encode this CDR3. The chain is built from TRBV20-1 and TRBJ2-7; D unresolved. CDR3 length: 13 residues. V lost 3 bases and J lost 2, with 11 bases in between. Germline CDR1 and CDR2: DFQATT and SNEGSKA (reference sequence). CDR3 nucleotide sequence: TGCAGTGCTAGTGGACCGGGCACCTACGAGCAGTACTTC. This translates into CSASGPGTYEQYF.

This sequence joins TRBV6-5 and TRBJ2-1; D is unresolved. Trimming took off 8 bases at V and 2 bases at J, with 7 bases between the two ends. Germline V gene data show CDR1 as MNHEY and CDR2 as SVGAGI. The CDR3 runs 12 residues. CDR3 nucleotide sequence: TGTGCCAGCGCCTCCACCTACAATGAGCAGTTCTTC. Protein: CASASTYNEQFF.

The V and J genes are TRBV5-5 and TRBJ1-4, with 8 bases identical to TRBD1. This CDR3 spans 15 amino acids. Losses at the gene ends were 1 base for V and 3 bases for J; bases not matched to a gene: 2. Germline V gives CDR1 SGHKS, CDR2 YYEKEE (reference sequence). The CDR3 loop reads CASSLRQGPNEKLFF. DNA for the CDR3: TGTGCCAGCAGCTTGAGACAGGGGCCTAATGAAAAACTGTTTTTT.

This chain joins TRBV3-1 (or the pseudogene TRBV3-2) and TRBJ1-5; D remains ambiguous. This CDR3 comprises 12 residues. The germline V gene has CDR1 LGHDT and CDR2 YNNKEL (reference sequence). Trimming pared 0 bases from V and 5 bases from J, leaving 2 bases between. The CDR3 region is CASSQDHQPQHF. CDR3 nucleotide sequence: TGTGCCAGCAGCCAAGATCATCAGCCCCAGCATTTT.

This chain joins TRBV15 and TRBJ2-2, with D perhaps TRBD1 (6 bases). Germline values: CDR1 LNHNV, CDR2 YYDKDF (reference sequence). V shed 0 bases and J shed 7 bases, with 15 bases lying between them. The CDR3 spans 16 residues. The CDR3 bases are TGTGCCACCAGCAGAGATAATGCAGGGGCGAACGGGGAGCTGTTTTTT. Protein product: CATSRDNAGANGELFF.

The genes are TRBV6-5 and TRBJ2-3; D not resolved. This CDR3 is 14 amino acids long. The germline V gene encodes CDR1 MNHEY and CDR2 SVGAGI. V was cut by 6 bases and J by 0 bases, with 10 bases left in between. The CDR3 nucleotides are TGTGCCAGCAGACAGACACTTAGCACAGATACGCAGTATTTT. Encoded protein: CASRQTLSTDTQYF.

The gene calls are TRBV6-1 and TRBJ2-1; the match to TRBD1 covers 9 bases. Trimming at V came to 3 bases and at J to 0 bases, leaving 6 bases not matched to a gene. In germline, CDR1 is MNHNS, CDR2 SASEGT. This CDR3 region has 17 residues. The CDR3 loop reads CASSDPGTGYSYNEQFF. CDR3 sequence (DNA): TGTGCCAGCAGTGACCCCGGGACAGGGTACTCCTACAATGAGCAGTTCTTC.

This chain connects TRBV9 to TRBJ2-7; 11 bases fit TRBD1. Germline assignment: CDR1 SGDLS and CDR2 YYNGEE. The ends lost 4 bases at V and 4 bases at J; junction bases unmatched: 7. The CDR3 consists of 15 residues. Here the CDR3 DNA reads TGTGCCAGCAGCTTAACGGGGACAGGGGGTTACGAGCAGTACTTC. It translates to CASSLTGTGGYEQYF.

The V and J genes are TRBV7-9 and TRBJ2-6; D call uncertain. The germline CDR1 and CDR2 sequences are SEHNR and FQNEAQ (reference sequence). The V end lost 4 bases, the J end lost 0 bases, and 13 bases lay between the germline ends. This CDR3 spans 17 amino acids. The CDR3 coding sequence is TGTGCCAGCAGCTCTTCCGCGAGACTCTCTGGGGCCAACGTCCTGACTTTC. Translating it yields CASSSSARLSGANVLTF.

The chain joins TRBV28 to TRBJ1-5, with D perhaps matching TRBD1 (6 bases). V was pared by 4 bases and J by 11 bases, with 18 bases between. CDR3 size: 14 residues. CDR1 and CDR2 (germline): MDHEN, SYDVKM. The CDR3 DNA is TGTGCCAGCAGTTCCTCACAGGGTGATCGGTCCCAGCATTTT. Translated: CASSSSQGDRSQHF. Using reference TRBV28 and TRBJ1-5 for the parts outside the CDR3, the full variable domain is DVKVTQSSRYLVKRTGEKVFLECVQDMDHENMFWYRQDPGLGLRLIYFSYDVKMKEKGDIPEGYSVSREKKERFSLILESASTNQTSMYLCASSSSQGDRSQHFGDGTRLSIL.

The chain recombines TRBV9 with TRBJ2-1; maybe TRBD2 (6 bases). Germline CDR1 is SGDLS and CDR2 is YYNGEE. V lost 4 bases and J 9 bases, leaving 14 bases between the germline ends. The CDR3 loop spans 13 amino acids. CDR3 in DNA: TGTGCCAGCAGCCAAACTAGTAGCGGTGAGCAGTTCTTC. This translates into CASSQTSSGEQFF.

In nucleotides, the CDR3 is TGTGCCAGCAGCCCCCTGGGGGGAATAACGAACACTGAAGCTTTCTTT. It translates to CASSPLGGITNTEAFF. This sequence joins TRBV9 and TRBJ1-1; perhaps TRBD1 as D (5 bases). The CDR3 runs to 16 residues. Germline V CDR1 and CDR2: SGDLS, YYNGEE. Trimming removed 4 bases at V and 1 base at J, with 17 bases between. The variable domain in full, completed from reference TRBV9 and TRBJ1-1, reads DSGVTQTPKHLITATGQRVTLRCSPRSGDLSVYWYQQSLDQGLQFLIQYYNGEERAKGNILERFSAQQFPDLHSELNLSSLELGDSALYFCASSPLGGITNTEAFFGQGTRLTVV.

This sequence joins TRBV28 and TRBJ1-5; possible D gene TRBD1, 5 bases. Germline CDR1 MDHEN, CDR2 SYDVKM. This CDR3 comprises 15 residues. Deletions cut 11 bases from V and 6 bases from J, with 23 bases between. The CDR3 sequence: CAGAKGRVGGQPQHF. CDR3 DNA: TGTGCCGGGGCGAAGGGGAGGGTTGGGGGTCAGCCCCAGCATTTT.

The CDR3 loop reads CASSFQGRVTEAFF. The CDR3 DNA is TGTGCCAGCAGCTTCCAAGGTAGAGTCACTGAAGCTTTCTTT. This chain links TRBV7-9 with TRBJ1-1, with unresolved D. Per the germline V gene, CDR1 is SEHNR and CDR2 is FQNEAQ (reference sequence). This CDR3 is built from 14 residues. V lost 3 bases to trimming and J lost 4 bases, with 12 bases between them.

The V gene is TRBV28, the J gene TRBJ2-7; tentatively, D is TRBD1 (8 bases). The germline CDR1 and CDR2 sequences are MDHEN and SYDVKM. The CDR3 spans 18 residues. The germline V and J ends were trimmed by 8 bases and 2 bases, with 28 bases remaining between them. CDR3 sequence reads: CASSLRSRRTGRAYEQYF. DNA for the CDR3: TGTGCCAGCTCCCTTAGGTCGCGTCGGACAGGGAGGGCCTACGAGCAGTACTTC.

The J gene is TRBJ1-1, the V gene TRBV7-3; 10 nucleotides align to TRBD1. Germline V gene data show CDR1 as SGHTA and CDR2 as FQGTGA. The junction had 2 bases not matched to a gene; V was cut back by 3 bases and J by 7 bases. The CDR3 spans 13 residues. For the CDR3, the DNA is TGTGCCAGCAGCTTTGGACAGGGGGGTGAAGCTTTCTTT. Protein: CASSFGQGGEAFF.

The rearrangement links TRBV5-1 to TRBJ1-1; tentative D call: TRBD1 (6 bases). Germline-derived CDR1 and CDR2 are SGHRS and YFSETQ. The CDR3 is 14 amino acids. With 4 bases removed from V and 1 base from J, the gap between germline ends came to 11 bases. CDR3 region: CASSAGGANTEAFF. The CDR3 DNA reads as TGCGCCAGCAGCGCGGGGGGGGCGAACACTGAAGCTTTCTTT.

V and J are TRBV5-1 and TRBJ2-1, with 8 bases matching TRBD1. This CDR3 contains 15 residues. CDR1 and CDR2 from the germline V gene are SGHRS and YFSETQ. The ends lost 3 bases at V and 0 bases at J; junction bases unmatched: 2. CDR3 amino acids: CASSSGGFSYNEQFF. The CDR3 nucleotides read TGCGCCAGCAGCTCAGGGGGCTTCTCCTACAATGAGCAGTTCTTC.